Sequencing of this T cell receptor beta chain was carried out in a study of somatic mutations in cytotoxic T cells in rheumatoid arthritis. Looking at the study overall: Flow sorting at nearly 100% purity was applied to some V beta antibody-stained T-cell populations, which included V beta1+ cells sequenced for TCRB.

The CDR3 sequence is 13 residues long. The V and J ends lost 0 bases and 7 bases respectively, with 10 bases between them. Germline assignment: CDR1 SGHAT and CDR2 FQNNGV. A remark on this clone: Its antigen is as yet unknown.

Profiling relied on immunoSEQ multiplex PCR, and the TCRdb table lists in-frame clones only, not all of them. The sample records under 11,000 clones, about 89% being singletons. General observations from the study: Neither rheumatoid arthritis patients nor age-matched healthy controls had significantly different CD8+ T-cell clonality from the other group.

Sequenced: CD4+ T cells sorted from blood. The sequence came from a woman aged 18-29 years with rheumatoid arthritis. V gene TRBV11-2 combines with J gene TRBJ2-7; no firm D call. The CDR3 coding sequence is TGTGCCAGCAGCTTAGAAATCGAACGGGAGCAGTACTTC. The encoded protein is CASSLEIEREQYF.